One and the same sample provided the 21 T cell receptor beta chains below, sequenced in a study of vaccination effects on CD4 cells after COVID-19. The antigens for these receptors are not known. Peptide-pool stimulation followed by sequencing identified expanded antigen-specific CD4+ clonotypes in the ViraFEST assay. An approximately ten-day culture period preceded the isolation of CD4+ T cells. Among the vaccine recipients, none had a prior SARS-CoV-2 infection, and nucleocapsid antibodies were negative. Libraries were prepared by immunoSEQ multiplex PCR; TCRdb keeps only in-frame clonotypes and omits some of them. The sample has about 20,000 clones; roughly 75% are singletons. The sequencing here drew on CD4+ T cells from PBMCs cultured with HCoV-NL63 spike peptides, taken before COVID-19 vaccination. All receptors come from a human donor who received a COVID-19 vaccine.

The chain recombines TRBV4-3 with TRBJ1-6; a weak D match, TRBD1 (6 bases). CDR1 is LGHNA, CDR2 YSLEER, per germline. The CDR3 length is 16 residues. The V and J ends lost 4 bases and 6 bases respectively, with 16 bases between them. The CDR3 sequence is CASSLIQGSLNSPLHF. The CDR3 DNA reads TGCGCCAGCAGCCTTATACAGGGCTCCCTTAATTCACCCCTCCACTTT.

This CDR3 reads CASSLFFPRGQNTDTQYF. The CDR3, as DNA: TGTGCCAGCAGCTTGTTCTTCCCTAGGGGACAGAACACAGATACGCAGTATTTT. The gene calls are TRBV11-2 and TRBJ2-3; 7 bases align to TRBD1. Germline values: CDR1 SGHAT, CDR2 FQNNGV. The CDR3 runs to 18 residues. Trimming at V came to 3 bases and at J to 2 bases, leaving 14 bases not matched to a gene.

This chain joins TRBV12-3 or TRBV12-4 and TRBJ1-5; 7 nucleotides line up with TRBD1. The CDR3 is made up of 13 amino acids. V trimming: 5 bases; J trimming: 5 bases; junction bases outside the gene matches: 3. In DNA, the CDR3 is TGTGCCAGCAGTCGACAGGGATATCAGCCCCAGCATTTT. The encoded protein is CASSRQGYQPQHF.

This chain links TRBV10-3 with TRBJ1-1, with unresolved D. Germline lookup yields CDR1 ENHRY and CDR2 SYGVKD. Trimming removed 10 bases from V and 3 bases from J, with 12 bases in between. CDR3 length equals 12 residues. CDR3 loop: CATRYTDTEAFF. In DNA, the CDR3 is TGTGCCACGCGATACACCGACACTGAAGCTTTCTTT.

The chain recombines TRBV28 with TRBJ2-1; 9 positions match TRBD2. V lost 6 bases, J lost 2 bases, and 2 bases stayed unmatched. The CDR3 contains 14 residues. Germline V gives CDR1 MDHEN, CDR2 SYDVKM. The CDR3 DNA is TGTGCCAGCAGGGCGGGAGGGCCCTACAATGAGCAGTTCTTC. Its translation is CASRAGGPYNEQFF.

The rearrangement uses TRBV30 and TRBJ1-6; TRBD1 might be the D (5 bases). Per germline, CDR1 GTSNPN and CDR2 SVGIG (reference sequence). Trimming took 0 bases from V and 7 from J, leaving 10 bases between them. CDR3 length: 14 amino acids. The CDR3 protein is CAWSVLDRNSPLHF. For the CDR3, the DNA is TGTGCCTGGAGTGTACTTGACAGAAATTCACCCCTCCACTTT.

In DNA, the CDR3 is TGTGCCAGCAGCTTAGTTGCCGGGACAGGGACTCTAGCCAAAAACATTCAGTACTTC. This sequence encodes CASSLVAGTGTLAKNIQYF. The V and J genes are TRBV7-9 and TRBJ2-4; 9 bases are shared with TRBD1. The ends lost 1 base at V and 0 bases at J; junction bases unmatched: 10. Germline CDR1 and CDR2: SEHNR and FQNEAQ (reference sequence). The CDR3 is made up of 19 amino acids. The full variable domain, completed using reference TRBV7-9 and TRBJ2-4, is DTGVSQNPRHKITKRGQNVTFRCDPISEHNRLYWYRQTLGQGPEFLTYFQNEAQLEKSRLLSDRFSAERPKGSFSTLEIQRTEQGDSAMYLCASSLVAGTGTLAKNIQYFGAGTRLSVL.

This chain connects TRBV29-1 to TRBJ1-1; TRBD1 agrees at 10 bases. Trimming at V came to 6 bases and at J to 4 bases, leaving 5 bases not matched to a gene. This CDR3 has 13 residues. From germline, CDR1 is SQVTM and CDR2 ANQGSEA. The CDR3 DNA reads TGCAGCGTAAGCCGGGACAGGGGCACTGAAGCTTTCTTT. Protein: CSVSRDRGTEAFF.

The V and J genes are TRBV5-1 and TRBJ2-1; 10 bases line up with TRBD2. Trimming at V came to 0 bases and at J to 4 bases, leaving 1 base not matched to a gene. Looked up from germline, CDR1 is SGHRS and CDR2 is YFSETQ. The CDR3 has 15 amino acids. The CDR3 loop is CASSLGTSGYNEQFF. The DNA of the CDR3 is TGCGCCAGCAGCTTGGGGACTAGCGGTTACAATGAGCAGTTCTTC.

The chain recombines TRBV6-4 with TRBJ2-3, with D tentatively TRBD1 (6 bases). The CDR3 loop spans 14 amino acids. Looked up from germline, CDR1 is MRHNA and CDR2 is SNTAGT. The V and J ends lost 3 bases and 4 bases respectively, with 11 bases between them. CDR3 DNA sequence: TGTGCCAGCAGTGAAGGGGGTTCAGCAGATACGCAGTATTTT. This codes for CASSEGGSADTQYF.

This clone was seen once. The chain joins TRBV15 to TRBJ2-5; D may be TRBD1 (6 bases). The V and J ends lost 5 bases and 0 bases respectively, with 13 bases between them. Germline loops: CDR1 LNHNV, CDR2 YYDKDF (reference sequence). This CDR3 is 15 amino acids long. The CDR3 loop reads CATSSLRGHQETQYF. In DNA, the CDR3 is TGTGCCACCAGCTCTCTCAGGGGACACCAAGAGACCCAGTACTTC.

The V call is TRBV9, the J call TRBJ1-1; D call uncertain. Germline CDR1 reads SGDLS; CDR2 reads YYNGEE. The CDR3 runs to 15 residues. V was shortened by 4 bases and J by 0 bases, with 13 bases between the two germline ends. The DNA for the CDR3 is TGTGCCAGCAGCCCTGTCTCGAGGCTGAACACTGAAGCTTTCTTT. This codes for CASSPVSRLNTEAFF.

The V gene is TRBV3-1 (or the pseudogene TRBV3-2), the J gene TRBJ2-6; D call uncertain. Deletions cut 4 bases from V and 0 bases from J, with 13 bases between. From germline, CDR1 is LGHDT and CDR2 YNNKEL (reference sequence). The CDR3 is made up of 17 amino acids. This CDR3 reads CASSRATDASGANVLTF. The DNA of the CDR3 is TGTGCCAGCAGCCGGGCCACAGACGCCTCTGGGGCCAACGTCCTGACTTTC.

The chain joins TRBV6-1 to TRBJ2-1; D remains ambiguous. The germline V gene encodes CDR1 MNHNS and CDR2 SASEGT. V was pared by 2 bases and J by 0 bases, with 11 bases between. The length of the CDR3 is 16 residues. The CDR3 protein is CASSERTISSYNEQFF. In DNA form, the CDR3 reads TGTGCCAGCAGTGAAAGGACGATCAGCTCCTACAATGAGCAGTTCTTC.

The chain carries TRBV10-3 and TRBJ2-3; D tentatively fits TRBD1 or TRBD2 (5 bases each). The CDR3 is made up of 17 amino acids. Germline V lookup: CDR1 ENHRY, CDR2 SYGVKD. Trimming took off 4 bases at V and 1 base at J, with 18 bases between the two ends. The CDR3 DNA follows: TGTGCCATCAGTGCCGATCCGCGCAGGGACGGCACAGATACGCAGTATTTT. Encoded protein: CAISADPRRDGTDTQYF.

This clone was picked up a small number of times. The chain carries TRBV2 and TRBJ2-5; 8 nucleotides line up with TRBD1. CDR1 SNHLY and CDR2 FYNNEI come from the germline V gene. The ends lost 6 bases at V and 1 base at J; junction bases unmatched: 7. The length of the CDR3 is 15 residues. The CDR3 is CASSRTGGIQETQYF. CDR3 DNA: TGTGCCAGCAGCCGTACAGGGGGAATCCAAGAGACCCAGTACTTC. The full variable domain, with the rest looked up from reference TRBV2 and TRBJ2-5, is EPEVTQTPSHQVTQMGQEVILRCVPISNHLYFYWYRQILGQKVEFLVSFYNNEISEKSEIFDDQFSVERPDGSNFTLKIRSTKLEDSAMYFCASSRTGGIQETQYFGPGTRLLVL.

This clone has a handful of counts. V gene TRBV30 combines with J gene TRBJ1-5; D is undetermined. Germline assignment: CDR1 GTSNPN and CDR2 SVGIG (reference sequence). Trimming took 1 base from V and 0 from J, leaving 7 bases between them. There are 14 residues in the CDR3. CDR3 protein: CAWSGRLSNQPQHF. CDR3 nucleotide sequence: TGTGCCTGGAGTGGACGGCTTAGCAATCAGCCCCAGCATTTT.

J is TRBJ1-2 and V is TRBV19; tentative D call: TRBD1 (6 bases). Germline V gives CDR1 LNHDA, CDR2 SQIVND (reference sequence). The CDR3 covers 12 residues. The V and J ends lost 6 bases and 10 bases respectively, with 15 bases between them. CDR3 amino acids: CASSTDRRSYTF. CDR3 nucleotide sequence: TGTGCCAGTAGCACGGACAGAAGATCCTACACCTTC.

The CDR3 coding sequence is TGTGCCAGCAGCCCCAACTCCGGGACTCCCACAGATACGCAGTATTTT. It codes for CASSPNSGTPTDTQYF. The rearrangement uses TRBV7-3 and TRBJ2-3, with D maybe TRBD2 (6 bases). CDR1 is SGHTA and CDR2 is FQGTGA in the germline V gene. The CDR3 extends over 16 amino acids. Trimming removed 5 bases at V and 2 bases at J, with 17 bases between.

The chain carries TRBV7-2 and TRBJ1-2, with D possibly matching TRBD1 (5 bases). CDR1 is SGHTA and CDR2 is FQGNSA in the germline V gene. The length of the CDR3 is 14 residues. V was cut by 2 bases and J by 4 bases, with 11 bases left in between. The CDR3 here is CASSLLTESYGYTF. DNA for the CDR3: TGTGCCAGCAGCTTACTGACAGAGAGCTATGGCTACACCTTC.

J is TRBJ1-1 and V is TRBV7-2; D is unresolved. The germline V and J ends were trimmed by 2 bases and 1 base, with 8 bases remaining between them. This CDR3 is built from 14 residues. From germline, CDR1 is SGHTA and CDR2 FQGNSA. The CDR3 region has the DNA TGTGCCAGCAGCTTAAGGCAGCCGAACACTGAAGCTTTCTTT. It yields the protein CASSLRQPNTEAFF.